The next 31 T cell receptor beta chains were all read from a single sample in a study of blood T cell repertoires in COVID-19. Profiled with immunoSEQ multiplex PCR; TCRdb holds only in-frame clones, not every one. Of around 290,000 clones listed, around nine tenths are singletons. Sequenced: peripheral blood. Receptors were obtained from a middle-aged man with acute or convalescent COVID-19.

The chain joins TRBV5-4 to TRBJ2-1; D unclear. The CDR3 sequence is 15 residues long. The germline V and J ends were trimmed by 0 bases and 5 bases, with 12 bases remaining between them. CDR1 is SGHNT and CDR2 is YYREEE in the germline V gene (reference sequence). The DNA for the CDR3 is TGTGCCAGCAGCTTGGGACTCTTCCTACACAATGAGCAGTTCTTC. Amino acids: CASSLGLFLHNEQFF.

This clone was seen a single time. The chain couples TRBV4-2 to TRBJ2-7; TRBD1 matches at 9 bases. The CDR3 length is 18 residues. The trim removed 6 bases at V and 0 bases at J, leaving 15 bases unmatched. Germline CDR1 reads LGHNA; CDR2 reads YNFKEQ. Here the CDR3 DNA reads TGTGCCAGCAGTGACCCCCCGGGACAGGGACTAAGCTCCTACGAGCAGTACTTC. This translates into CASSDPPGQGLSSYEQYF.

The table lists this clone with a few counts. This chain uses TRBV3-1 (or the pseudogene TRBV3-2) with TRBJ2-2; weak D call: TRBD2 (5 bases). Germline loops: CDR1 LGHDT, CDR2 YNNKEL (reference sequence). This CDR3 is 18 amino acids long. Trimming shortened V by 4 bases and J by 4 bases, and 22 bases separated the two germline ends. The CDR3 sequence: CASSRVREDWEFTGELFF. CDR3 nucleotides: TGTGCCAGCAGCCGAGTCCGGGAAGACTGGGAATTCACCGGGGAGCTGTTTTTT.

The gene calls are TRBV10-3 and TRBJ1-5; the D is unclear. Germline CDR1 ENHRY, CDR2 SYGVKD. This CDR3 spans 15 amino acids. V was pared by 2 bases and J by 0 bases, with 8 bases between. CDR3 loop: CAISEGQTSNQPQHF. The CDR3 bases are TGTGCCATCAGTGAGGGGCAGACTAGCAATCAGCCCCAGCATTTT.

This chain uses TRBV6-5 with TRBJ2-1; perhaps TRBD2 as D (6 bases). The CDR3 has 14 amino acids. V shed 5 bases and J shed 0 bases, with 8 bases lying between them. Germline V gene sequence: CDR1 MNHEY, CDR2 SVGAGI. The CDR3 reads CASSPGVSYNEQFF. DNA of the CDR3: TGTGCCAGCAGTCCGGGGGTCTCCTACAATGAGCAGTTCTTC.

This clone occurred a few times. The V gene is TRBV5-5, the J gene TRBJ1-1; D not resolved. Trimming pared 4 bases from V and 4 bases from J, leaving 11 bases between. Germline V lookup: CDR1 SGHKS, CDR2 YYEKEE (reference sequence). The CDR3 has 13 amino acids. DNA of the CDR3: TGTGCCAGCAGCGCGGCGTCGGGCACTGAAGCTTTCTTT. Amino acids: CASSAASGTEAFF. The whole variable domain, remainder taken from reference TRBV5-5 and TRBJ1-1, is DAGVTQSPTHLIKTRGQQVTLRCSPISGHKSVSWYQQVLGQGPQFIFQYYEKEERGRGNFPDRFSARQFPNYSSELNVNALLLGDSALYLCASSAASGTEAFFGQGTRLTVV.

The V gene is TRBV6-1, the J gene TRBJ1-2, with D possibly matching TRBD1 (5 bases). The germline CDR1 and CDR2 sequences are MNHNS and SASEGT. This CDR3 is built from 15 residues. The V gene lost 0 bases and the J gene lost 4 bases, with 12 bases spanning the gap. The DNA of the CDR3 is TGTGCCAGCAGTGAAGCAGGGACTGCGGGCTATGGCTACACCTTC. As protein: CASSEAGTAGYGYTF.

The V call is TRBV2, the J call TRBJ1-2; 8 nucleotides agree with TRBD1. This CDR3 region has 14 residues. After removal of 8 bases from V and 6 bases from J, the junction contained 11 bases not matched to a gene. CDR1 and CDR2 from the germline V gene are SNHLY and FYNNEI. The CDR3 DNA reads TGTGCCAGCCGAAAACAGGGGGGGGTAGATGGCTACACCTTC. Translation: CASRKQGGVDGYTF.

V gene TRBV30 combines with J gene TRBJ1-1; D is possibly TRBD1 (6 bases). The V gene lost 2 bases and the J gene lost 7 bases, with 11 bases spanning the gap. CDR1 is GTSNPN and CDR2 is SVGIG in the germline V gene (reference sequence). This CDR3 spans 12 amino acids. CDR3 residues: CAWSPTGIEAFF. The CDR3 nucleotides read TGTGCCTGGAGTCCTACAGGGATTGAAGCTTTCTTT.

The chain uses TRBV28 and TRBJ1-1; D might be TRBD1 (5 bases). Germline values: CDR1 MDHEN, CDR2 SYDVKM. Deletions cut 5 bases from V and 4 bases from J, with 14 bases between. This CDR3 comprises 14 residues. The CDR3 DNA reads TGTGCCAGCAGTCCCCGCTATCAGGGCACTGAAGCTTTCTTT. This translates into CASSPRYQGTEAFF.

The sample holds one count of this clone. The V call is TRBV6-4, the J call TRBJ2-1; 7 nucleotides align to TRBD1. V lost 6 bases, J lost 7 bases, and 9 bases stayed unmatched. Germline lookup yields CDR1 MRHNA and CDR2 SNTAGT. This CDR3 is built from 14 residues. The CDR3 is CASSRGYQGNEQFF. The DNA of the CDR3 is TGTGCCAGCAGCAGGGGGTATCAGGGAAATGAGCAGTTCTTC.

The J gene is TRBJ1-3, the V gene TRBV2; D is possibly TRBD1 (6 bases). Germline assignment: CDR1 SNHLY and CDR2 FYNNEI. Trimming removed 5 bases from V and 4 bases from J, with 12 bases in between. The CDR3 sequence is 14 residues long. CDR3 in amino acids: CASSKQGPGNTIYF. CDR3 DNA sequence: TGTGCCAGCAGTAAACAGGGACCCGGAAACACCATATATTTT. Full variable domain (rest looked up from reference TRBV2 and TRBJ1-3): EPEVTQTPSHQVTQMGQEVILRCVPISNHLYFYWYRQILGQKVEFLVSFYNNEISEKSEIFDDQFSVERPDGSNFTLKIRSTKLEDSAMYFCASSKQGPGNTIYFGEGSWLTVV.

The chain combines TRBV7-9 with TRBJ2-7; weak D call: TRBD2 (5 bases). Per the germline V gene, CDR1 is SEHNR and CDR2 is FQNEAQ (reference sequence). This CDR3 is built from 13 residues. The ends were cut back, 4 bases at V and 3 bases at J, with 10 bases in the middle. The CDR3 DNA sequence: TGTGCCAGCAGCTCGGGTCGGGGCTACGAGCAGTACTTC. It yields the protein CASSSGRGYEQYF.

The rearrangement links TRBV19 to TRBJ1-1; 10 bases are shared with TRBD1. V was clipped by 9 bases and J by 4 bases; unmatched bases: 17. This CDR3 has 17 amino acids. In germline, CDR1 is LNHDA, CDR2 SQIVND (reference sequence). The CDR3 DNA reads TGTGCCAGCGTCGACAGGGGGCGGAAAGGTTCTGGCACTGAAGCTTTCTTT. Its protein product is CASVDRGRKGSGTEAFF.

The CDR3 DNA is TGCGCCAGCAAAGGGGAGGGTGTGGCTGAAGCTTTCTTT. Translating it yields CASKGEGVAEAFF. V is TRBV5-1 and J is TRBJ1-1; possible D gene TRBD1, 5 bases. CDR3 length: 13 amino acids. Trimming cost V 6 bases and J 6 bases, with 15 bases left between them. Germline CDR1 reads SGHRS; CDR2 reads YFSETQ.

The rearrangement joins TRBV24-1 to TRBJ1-4; TRBD1 is a possible D gene (6 bases). This CDR3 spans 13 amino acids. CDR1 is KGHDR, CDR2 SFDVKD, per germline. Trimming shortened V by 11 bases and J by 8 bases, and 17 bases separated the two germline ends. CDR3 residues: CAILQGRGEKLFF. In nucleotides, the CDR3 is TGTGCCATCCTTCAGGGGCGGGGGGAAAAACTGTTTTTT.

V gene TRBV7-6 combines with J gene TRBJ2-6; D not certain. CDR1 and CDR2 from the germline V gene are SGHVS and FNYEAQ. V lost 5 bases, J lost 8 bases, and 4 bases lay in between. The CDR3 has 11 amino acids. DNA of the CDR3: TGTGCCAGCAGCAACACCAACGTCCTGACTTTC. It specifies CASSNTNVLTF. The full variable domain, its missing parts supplied by reference TRBV7-6 and TRBJ2-6, is GAGVSQSPRYKVTKRGQDVALRCDPISGHVSLYWYRQALGQGPEFLTYFNYEAQQDKSGLPNDRFSAERPEGSISTLTIQRTEQRDSAMYRCASSNTNVLTFGAGSRLTVL.

The chain is built from TRBV18 and TRBJ2-7; D is perhaps TRBD1 (6 bases). This CDR3 has 12 residues. The V end was cut by 4 bases, the J end by 3 bases, with 7 bases between. Germline V gene lookup returns CDR1 KGHSH and CDR2 LQKENI. CDR3: CASSQDSYEQYF. The CDR3 DNA sequence: TGTGCCAGCTCACAGGACAGCTACGAGCAGTACTTC.

This rearrangement joins TRBV7-9 to TRBJ1-5, with D tentatively TRBD1 (6 bases). V shed 4 bases and J shed 6 bases, with 10 bases lying between them. Per the germline V gene, CDR1 is SEHNR and CDR2 is FQNEAQ (reference sequence). The CDR3 consists of 13 residues. CDR3 sequence reads: CASSYQGFQPQHF. In nucleotides, the CDR3 is TGTGCCAGCAGCTATCAGGGGTTTCAGCCCCAGCATTTT.

The V and J genes are TRBV3-1 (or the pseudogene TRBV3-2) and TRBJ1-1; no definite D call. The V gene's germline CDR1 is LGHDT and CDR2 YNNKEL (reference sequence). V lost 3 bases and J 7 bases, leaving 9 bases between the germline ends. The CDR3 loop spans 12 amino acids. The CDR3 nucleotides are TGTGCCAGCAGCCAGATGGGCCTTGAAGCTTTCTTT. Protein: CASSQMGLEAFF.

This clone has only a few counts. V is TRBV29-1 and J is TRBJ1-5; 7 nucleotides line up with TRBD1. Germline V CDR1 and CDR2: SQVTM, ANQGSEA. The CDR3 loop spans 13 amino acids. V shed 0 bases and J 6 bases; nucleotides not matched to a gene: 2. The CDR3 region is CSVEETGSQPQHF. The CDR3 DNA reads as TGCAGCGTTGAAGAGACAGGGAGTCAGCCCCAGCATTTT. The whole variable domain, filled in from reference TRBV29-1 and TRBJ1-5, reads SAVISQKPSRDICQRGTSLTIQCQVDSQVTMMFWYRQQPGQSLTLIATANQGSEATYESGFVIDKFPISRPNLTFSTLTVSNMSPEDSSIYLCSVEETGSQPQHFGDGTRLSIL.

The chain has TRBV2 and TRBJ1-5; TRBD1 matches 8 bases. V gave up 3 bases and J gave up 2 bases; unmatched junction bases: 12. Looked up from germline, CDR1 is SNHLY and CDR2 is FYNNEI. The CDR3 spans 18 residues. DNA of the CDR3: TGTGCCAGCAGTGATATTAGACTGGACAGGGATGGCAATCAGCCCCAGCATTTT. It yields the protein CASSDIRLDRDGNQPQHF.

The chain is built from TRBV6-2 or TRBV6-3 and TRBJ2-7, with D uncertain. From germline, CDR1 is MNHEY and CDR2 SVGEGT. V shed 2 bases and J shed 6 bases, with 11 bases lying between them. This CDR3 is 13 amino acids long. The CDR3 reads CASSYQEWLEQYF. The CDR3 nucleotides are TGTGCCAGCAGTTACCAAGAATGGCTCGAGCAGTACTTC.

The rearrangement links TRBV11-2 to TRBJ2-7; TRBD1 matches at 8 bases. V lost 1 base and J lost 5; bases outside the gene matches: 7. Per the germline V gene, CDR1 is SGHAT and CDR2 is FQNNGV. The CDR3 runs to 15 residues. The CDR3 nucleotides are TGTGCCAGCAGCTTAGGGCCCGGGACAGGAAACGAGCAGTACTTC. Translation gives CASSLGPGTGNEQYF.

This chain connects TRBV6-5 to TRBJ1-2; possible D gene TRBD1, 6 bases. Per germline, CDR1 MNHEY and CDR2 SVGAGI. There are 14 residues in the CDR3. Trimming left V 6 bases short and J 4 bases short, with 15 bases between. CDR3 region: CASRGAQPGYGYTF. The CDR3 DNA sequence: TGTGCCAGCAGGGGGGCACAACCTGGCTATGGCTACACCTTC.

The chain links TRBV19 to TRBJ1-1; D is unclear. The CDR3 loop spans 12 amino acids. Germline CDR1 is LNHDA and CDR2 is SQIVND (reference sequence). Trimming left V 6 bases short and J 1 base short, with 6 bases between. CDR3 protein: CASSPGNTEAFF. CDR3 nucleotide sequence: TGTGCCAGTAGCCCAGGGAACACTGAAGCTTTCTTT.

With respect to this clone: Other nucleotide sequences from this sample produce the same CDR3. The CDR3 region has the DNA TGTGCCAGCAGCTTGGGGGGGGGAGATCAGCCCCAGCATTTT. Translation: CASSLGGGDQPQHF. The chain uses TRBV5-4 and TRBJ1-5; perhaps TRBD1 as D (5 bases). Germline V gene data show CDR1 as SGHNT and CDR2 as YYREEE (reference sequence). The CDR3 consists of 14 residues. V gave up 0 bases and J gave up 5 bases, with 9 bases separating them.

This CDR3 reads CATSRASKASYEQYF. In DNA, the CDR3 is TGTGCCACCAGCAGAGCTTCCAAAGCCTCCTACGAGCAGTACTTC. The chain is built from TRBV15 and TRBJ2-7, with D uncertain. V was pared by 1 base and J by 0 bases, with 10 bases between. The CDR3 extends over 15 amino acids. Germline V gene lookup returns CDR1 LNHNV and CDR2 YYDKDF (reference sequence).

This clone was recorded once. This sample also contains other DNA sequences that code for the same CDR3. The chain links TRBV12-5 to TRBJ2-3; possibly TRBD2 for D (5 bases). Trimming removed 3 bases from V and 1 base from J, with 5 bases in between. There are 13 residues in the CDR3. Germline V gives CDR1 LGHNT, CDR2 FRNRAP. The CDR3 is CASGFSGTDTQYF. In nucleotides, the CDR3 is TGTGCTAGTGGTTTTAGCGGCACAGATACGCAGTATTTT.

The V and J genes are TRBV5-1 and TRBJ2-3; a weak D match, TRBD1 (7 bases). This CDR3 region has 16 residues. Trimming pared 4 bases from V and 5 bases from J, leaving 20 bases between. The germline CDR1 and CDR2 sequences are SGHRS and YFSETQ. The CDR3 nucleotides are TGCGCCAGCAGCCTTCGACAGGGAGGAAGTGGAGATACGCAGTATTTT. Its protein product is CASSLRQGGSGDTQYF.

V and J are TRBV18 and TRBJ1-1, with TRBD1 matching over 9 bases. Germline V gene lookup returns CDR1 KGHSH and CDR2 LQKENI. The CDR3 totals 17 residues. V shed 3 bases and J 1 base; nucleotides not matched to a gene: 9. This CDR3 reads CASSPPGQGGKNTEAFF. The CDR3 DNA sequence: TGTGCCAGCTCACCGCCGGGACAGGGCGGAAAGAACACTGAAGCTTTCTTT.